The sequence of this T cell receptor (beta chain) was determined in a study of OX40 agonist ivuxolimab in advanced cancers. Study-level information: There were three patients with partial responses, one having hepatocellular carcinoma and two cutaneous melanoma.

Sequencing was performed with immunoSEQ multiplex PCR; in TCRdb, only in-frame clones are kept and a portion is missing. Here the sample spans 60,000 to 75,000 clones, 94% being singletons. Peripheral blood came from all dose cohorts at three timepoints. This clonotype was obtained from an adult with an advanced solid tumor such as melanoma, head and neck, liver or kidney cancer. The source was CD4+ or CD8+ T cells sorted from blood, collected in a trial of the OX40 agonist ivuxolimab.

The CDR3 here is CASSQDRGTNEKLFF. The CDR3 DNA sequence: TGCGCCAGCAGCCAAGATCGGGGGACTAATGAAAAACTGTTTTTT. The rearrangement links TRBV4-3 to TRBJ1-4; maybe TRBD1 (5 bases). Germline V gene sequence: CDR1 LGHNA, CDR2 YSLEER. The CDR3 runs to 15 residues. The germline V and J ends were trimmed by 0 bases and 2 bases, with 7 bases remaining between them.